The source of this T cell receptor beta chain is a study of blood T cell repertoires in COVID-19. Study details: Spain, Italy and the United States supplied samples that represented acute and convalescent COVID-19. T cells, B-cell-depleted T cells, or PBMCs supplied cDNA or gDNA.

The CDR3 has 11 residues. Germline-derived CDR1 and CDR2 are MNHNS and SASEGT. A word on this clone: One end of the junction fails to match germline, which may point to a read error.

In the original processing: Reference gene primer amplification gave nucleated cell count estimates. Assay: immunoSEQ multiplex PCR; the TCRdb copy retains only in-frame clones and omits some. V, J and clone size are taken as reported in that table, and D and trimming were inferred from the DNA itself. The top ten hold 2.5% to 3% of the sample, which has around 170,000 clones, roughly 70% seen once. Material: peripheral blood. The chain couples TRBV6-1 to TRBJ2-5, with D possibly being TRBD2 (5 bases). This receptor was obtained from a woman of 80 years or more with acute or convalescent COVID-19. This chain's CDR3 is CASSDERHGDF. The CDR3 region has the DNA TGTGCCAGCAGCGACGAGCGGCATGGCGACTTC.